This TCR beta chain was identified in a study of shared clonotypes between healthy human individuals (dated by TCRdb to 2019 to 2021). Broadly, across the study: The cohort comprised a couple of women and a few men aged 18 to 49 years. To increase sequencing depth and limit assay-specific biases, different laboratories used diverse techniques to prepare libraries and sequence TCR repertoires. For each donor, CD4 naive and CD4 memory were each run on three plates, CD8 naive on two plates, and CD8 memory on one plate. Each donor's leukapheresis produced roughly between roughly 0.94 and 9.5 billion PBMCs. To estimate repertoire size and how much clonotype sharing occurs between individuals, the study deeply sequenced the blood TCR repertoires of 4 to 6 healthy adults. Study-wide conclusions, independent of this receptor: The small number of donors limited the genetic and exposure-history diversity represented. Only blood was sampled, and tissue TCR repertoires likely differ from those in blood. Pairwise subsampling led to the expectation that sequencing depth would affect the degree of clonotype sharing among donors. Naive subsets generally had larger estimated clonotype richness than memory subsets. Sharing across four donors was observed for 5% to 6.5% of naive CD4, over 3% of naive CD8, 2% to 2.5% of memory CD4, and less than 0.45% of memory CD8 clonotypes. Clonotypes shared by all four sorted-subset donors showed higher generation probabilities than non-shared clonotypes. Even with the large sequencing depth, rarefaction of the sorted-subset datasets indicated that sequencing was incomplete.

Trimming takes 3 bases from V and 1 base from J, and the germline ends sit 5 bases apart. The CDR3 runs 13 amino acids, cysteine and phenylalanine included. The sequence is cut down to CDR3 DNA, 39 bases in frame from base 1. Sequences LNHDA (CDR1) and SQIVND (CDR2) are obtained from the germline V gene (reference sequence). Worth noting for this clone: No cognate antigen has been identified for it. Per-base qualities were not stored, and no clone one base away is much larger. Within the sample, other DNA sequences also encode this same CDR3.

The donors were healthy, HIV-negative adults with no recently reported acute infections or vaccinations. Every donor was a Caucasian adult residing in Nashville, Tennessee, USA. CD4+ T cells were enriched through magnetic negative selection, after which naive cells were positively selected on CD45RA and the remaining negative fraction served as the memory subset. Blood was obtained by leukapheresis, after which PBMCs were separated by Ficoll-Histopaque density gradient centrifugation and cryopreserved in liquid nitrogen vapor phase. Analytical flow cytometry was used to check the purity and quantity of each magnetically sorted T cell population. Each sorted fraction had its genomic DNA isolated and then quantified by UV absorbance on a Nanodrop 2000c. TCR CDR3 regions were amplified from genomic DNA by multiplex PCR using the deep immunoSEQ assay. Genomic DNA extracted from each cell subset was distributed evenly over all wells of several immunoSEQ 96-well plates, and each plate served as one replicate. For sorted subsets, each replicate PCR was loaded with 200 ng genomic DNA, equivalent to 25,000 to 30,000 T cell genomes. Purified libraries were measured with a Qubit 3.0 fluorometer, size-checked on a Bioanalyzer 2100, and measured again with the KAPA Library Quantification kit. Every immunoSEQ 96-well plate was sequenced on a separate single-read 150-cycle Illumina NextSeq 550 flow cell. The original pipeline was this. The immunoSEQ output contained only junctional sequences without quality scores, so filtering could not match that applied to full-length reads. Sequences were annotated with PyIR, a Python wrapper for IgBLAST v1.9, and V/J genes and CDR3 were assigned using IMGT germline references. Reads were filtered out if the reads had weak V/J assignments (E-value above 1e-6), no CDR3, stop codons, out-of-frame junctions, or ambiguous translated residues. V3J clonotypes were defined by identical inferred V gene, J gene, and CDR3 amino acid sequence. To compute the percentage overlap between repertoires, the number of shared unique clonotypes was divided by the size of the smaller repertoire. RTK rarefaction, the Chao1 estimator, and Recon v2.1 estimates of unobserved clonotypes were used to assess repertoire richness. For all TCRbeta clonotypes obtained by the gDNA method from four donors, generation probabilities were computed with OLGA. The clones in this table, taken by TCRdb from immuneACCESS, are in-frame only. Not every clone is retained; where verified, under half of the shortfall comes from an unresolved V gene, and the cause of the rest is unknown. Clonal size and the V and J genes are those of that table, whereas D and trimming came from the DNA. Present in this sample are approximately 2.5 million clones, roughly nine tenths of which were seen just once. Of the sample, over 0.12% falls within the top ten clones.

This sequence originates from a man younger than 35 in good health. The chain was built from TRBV19 and TRBJ2-3, with the D gene uncertain. The material sequenced was naive CD4+ T cells sorted from blood. The sample's cell subset or site, from its label and the paper: CD45RA+ positively selected. The CDR3: CASSITGTDTQYF. The nucleotide sequence is TGTGCCAGTAGTATTACGGGCACAGATACGCAGTATTTT.